This TCR beta chain was recovered during a study of cytomegalovirus exposure and HLA in healthy donors. The wider study: Among about 380 genotyped donors, 65% to 90% fell in the Caucasian-associated ancestry cluster. Findings and caveats of the study: With later analysis, a missense DCLRE1C variant became linked to TCR beta V- and J-gene trimming.

PCR used 60 Vbeta primers and 13 Jbeta primers. The protocol was immunoSEQ multiplex PCR, while the TCRdb copy is restricted to in-frame clones and leaves out a portion. The sample lists approximately 89,000 clones, roughly four fifths occurring once. As to this clone: The antigen is undetermined.

This CDR3 comprises 17 residues. After removal of 3 bases from V and 3 bases from J, the junction contained 8 bases not matched to a gene. From germline, CDR1 is SGHKS and CDR2 YYEKEE (reference sequence). The sequenced sample was PBMCs. The source is a man aged 30 to 45 in good health and CMV-seronegative. This chain links TRBV5-5 with TRBJ2-3; 12 bases line up with TRBD1. CDR3 DNA sequence: TGTGCCAGCAGCTCGCTGGGACAGGGGGCTCTTACAGATACGCAGTATTTT. As protein: CASSSLGQGALTDTQYF.